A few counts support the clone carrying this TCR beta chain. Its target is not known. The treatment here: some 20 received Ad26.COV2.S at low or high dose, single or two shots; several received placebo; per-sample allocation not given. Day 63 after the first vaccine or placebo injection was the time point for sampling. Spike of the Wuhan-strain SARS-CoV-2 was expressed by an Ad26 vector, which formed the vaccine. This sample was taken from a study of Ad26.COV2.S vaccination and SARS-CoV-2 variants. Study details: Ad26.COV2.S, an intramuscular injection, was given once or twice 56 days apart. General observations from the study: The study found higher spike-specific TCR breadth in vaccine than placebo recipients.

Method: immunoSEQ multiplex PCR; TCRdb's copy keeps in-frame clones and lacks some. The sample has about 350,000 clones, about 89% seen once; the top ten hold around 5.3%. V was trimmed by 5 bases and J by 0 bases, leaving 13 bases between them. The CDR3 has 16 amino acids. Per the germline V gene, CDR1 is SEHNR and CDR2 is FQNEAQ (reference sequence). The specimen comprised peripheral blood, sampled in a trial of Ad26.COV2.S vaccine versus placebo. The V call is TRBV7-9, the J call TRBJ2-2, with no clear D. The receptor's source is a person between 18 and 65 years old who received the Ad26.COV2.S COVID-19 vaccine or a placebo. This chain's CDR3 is CASSPDLFANTGELFF. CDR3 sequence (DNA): TGTGCCAGCAGCCCGGATCTATTCGCGAACACCGGGGAGCTGTTTTTT.